This is a list of T cell receptor beta chains from one sample in a study of T cells in localized non-small cell lung cancer. Profiling relied on immunoSEQ multiplex PCR, and the TCRdb table lists in-frame clones only, not all of them. There are about 29,000 clones in the sample; about 88% occur only once, and about 9.3% lies in the top ten. Sequencing was performed on peripheral blood, taken before any cancer treatment. Receptors were obtained from a woman aged 40-69 years with stage I lung adenocarcinoma. The CDR3 runs from the conserved cysteine through the conserved F or W. A D gene is named only where the DNA matches it firmly. Only part of the rows carry a size: once, few, many, or a class if the clone is expanded.

d_gene,abundance,v_gene,j_gene,CDR3nt,CDR3aa
NA,NA,TRBV7-3,TRBJ2-2,TGTGCCAGCAGCCCCTCGGGGTTGCTAAACACCGGGGAGCTGTTTTTT,CASSPSGLLNTGELFF
TRBD2,few,TRBV28,TRBJ2-1,TGTGCCAGCAGTCCCCTGAGCGGGGGGGCTCTATACAATGAGCAGTTCTTC,CASSPLSGGALYNEQFF
TRBD2,NA,TRBV4-2,TRBJ2-7,TGTGCCAGCGGAGGACTAGCGGCGGACGAGCAGTACTTC,CASGGLAADEQYF
NA,NA,TRBV28,TRBJ1-1,TGTGCCAGCAGTTCCTCATTTGGCGCTTTCTTT,CASSSSFGAFF
NA,NA,TRBV6-1,TRBJ2-7,TGTGCCAGCAGTGAGCTGGGCAGTTTATCCTACGAGCAGTACTTC,CASSELGSLSYEQYF
NA,NA,TRBV28,TRBJ2-1,TGTGCCAGCACCCCCAGGGCTACTCCCTACAATGAGCAGTTCTTC,CASTPRATPYNEQFF
NA,NA,TRBV2,TRBJ2-1,TGTGCCAGCAGTCTTGGTGGGTCCCTTCAAGCCTACAATGAGCAGTTCTTC,CASSLGGSLQAYNEQFF
NA,NA,TRBV2,TRBJ2-7,TGTGCCAGCTCCTGGGGCAGGGTGACCTACGAGCAGTACTTC,CASSWGRVTYEQYF
TRBD1,NA,TRBV5-1,TRBJ2-3,TGCGCCAGCAGGGACAGGGGACGTGACACAGATACGCAGTATTTT,CASRDRGRDTDTQYF
NA,NA,TRBV2,TRBJ1-5,TGTGCCAGCAGTGAACAGGGATATAATCAGCCCCAGCATTTT,CASSEQGYNQPQHF
NA,NA,TRBV27,TRBJ1-6,TGTGCCACCGGGAGGGACTCACCCCTCCACTTT,CATGRDSPLHF
TRBD2,NA,TRBV19,TRBJ2-3,TGTGCCAGTAGTAAGGCCGGGACTAGCGGGGCAGATACGCAGTATTTT,CASSKAGTSGADTQYF
NA,NA,TRBV5-4,TRBJ1-1,TGTGCCAGCAGCCGTCTTTATGGGGATGAAGCTTTCTTT,CASSRLYGDEAFF
NA,NA,TRBV10-3,TRBJ2-7,TGTGCCATCAGTGAGTCGGGGCGACTCTACGAGCAGTACTTC,CAISESGRLYEQYF
NA,NA,TRBV7-2,TRBJ2-4,TGTGCCAGCAGCTTGAGGGGAGCCAAAAACATTCAGTACTTC,CASSLRGAKNIQYF
NA,NA,TRBV2,TRBJ2-6,TGTGCCAGCAGTGGTCGGATACAAAGTCGGGCCAACGTCCTGACTTTC,CASSGRIQSRANVLTF
TRBD2,NA,TRBV5-4,TRBJ2-3,TGTGCCAGCAGCTTGGCGCTAGCGGGGGGAATCACAGATACGCAGTATTTT,CASSLALAGGITDTQYF
TRBD1,NA,TRBV7-9,TRBJ1-4,TGTGCCAGCAGCTCTGGACAGGGGGCGGGTATCAGAAAACTGTTTTTT,CASSSGQGAGIRKLFF
TRBD1,NA,TRBV27,TRBJ1-2,TGTGCCAGCAGTTTGGGGACAGGAAGAACTGACGGCTACACCTTC,CASSLGTGRTDGYTF
NA,NA,TRBV5-1,TRBJ2-7,TGCGCCAGCAGCTCCGGTCAGGGGCCTTCGAACTACGAGCAGTACTTC,CASSSGQGPSNYEQYF